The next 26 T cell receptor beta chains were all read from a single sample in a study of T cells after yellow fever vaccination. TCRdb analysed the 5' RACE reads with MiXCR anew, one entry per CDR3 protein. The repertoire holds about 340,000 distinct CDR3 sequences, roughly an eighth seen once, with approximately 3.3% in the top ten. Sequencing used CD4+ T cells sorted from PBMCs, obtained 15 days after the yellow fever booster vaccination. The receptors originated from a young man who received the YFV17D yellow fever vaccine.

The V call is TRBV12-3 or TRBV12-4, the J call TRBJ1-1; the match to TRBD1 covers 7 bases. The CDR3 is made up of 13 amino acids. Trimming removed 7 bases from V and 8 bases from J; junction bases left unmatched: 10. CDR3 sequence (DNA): TGTGCCAGCAACTTAGGGCCGGGACAGGAAGCTTTCTTT. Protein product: CASNLGPGQEAFF.

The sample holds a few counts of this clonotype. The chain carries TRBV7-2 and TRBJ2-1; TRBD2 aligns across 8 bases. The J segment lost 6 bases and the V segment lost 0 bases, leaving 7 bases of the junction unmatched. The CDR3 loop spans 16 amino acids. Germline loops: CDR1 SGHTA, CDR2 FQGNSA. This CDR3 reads CASSLARAGGANEQFF. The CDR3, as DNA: TGTGCCAGCAGCTTAGCGAGAGCCGGGGGGGCCAATGAGCAGTTCTTC.

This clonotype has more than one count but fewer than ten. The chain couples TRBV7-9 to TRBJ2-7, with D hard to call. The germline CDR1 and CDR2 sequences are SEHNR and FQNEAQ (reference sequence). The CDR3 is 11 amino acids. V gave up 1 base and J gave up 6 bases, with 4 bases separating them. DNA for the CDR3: TGTGCCAGCAGCTTAGACAGCGAGCAGTACTTC. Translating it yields CASSLDSEQYF. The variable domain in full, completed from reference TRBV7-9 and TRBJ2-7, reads DTGVSQNPRHKITKRGQNVTFRCDPISEHNRLYWYRQTLGQGPEFLTYFQNEAQLEKSRLLSDRFSAERPKGSFSTLEIQRTEQGDSAMYLCASSLDSEQYFGPGTRLTVT.

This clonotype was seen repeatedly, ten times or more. The CDR3 spells CASSLVGFGNEQFF. CDR3 coding DNA: TGTGCCAGCAGCTTAGTGGGGTTTGGGAATGAGCAGTTCTTC. The chain carries TRBV7-2 and TRBJ2-1; no reliable D call. V lost 1 base, J lost 7 bases, and 11 bases lay in between. Germline CDR1 SGHTA, CDR2 FQGNSA. The CDR3 loop spans 14 amino acids.

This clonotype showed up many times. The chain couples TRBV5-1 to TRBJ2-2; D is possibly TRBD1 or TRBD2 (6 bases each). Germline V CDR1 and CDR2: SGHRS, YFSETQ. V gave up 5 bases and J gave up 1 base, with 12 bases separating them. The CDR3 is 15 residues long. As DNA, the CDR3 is TGCGCCAGCAGTGCCGGGGGCGGGAACACCGGGGAGCTGTTTTTT. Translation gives CASSAGGGNTGELFF.

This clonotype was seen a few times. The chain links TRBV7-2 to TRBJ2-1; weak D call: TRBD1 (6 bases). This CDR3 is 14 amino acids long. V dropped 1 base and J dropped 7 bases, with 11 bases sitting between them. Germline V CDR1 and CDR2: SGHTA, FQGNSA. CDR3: CASSLGFQGNEQFF. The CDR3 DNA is TGTGCCAGCAGCTTAGGTTTCCAGGGGAATGAGCAGTTCTTC. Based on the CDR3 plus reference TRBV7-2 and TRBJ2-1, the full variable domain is GAGVSQSPSNKVTEKGKDVELRCDPISGHTALYWYRQSLGQGLEFLIYFQGNSAPDKSGLPSDRFSAERTGGSVSTLTIQRTQQEDSAVYLCASSLGFQGNEQFFGPGTRLTVL.

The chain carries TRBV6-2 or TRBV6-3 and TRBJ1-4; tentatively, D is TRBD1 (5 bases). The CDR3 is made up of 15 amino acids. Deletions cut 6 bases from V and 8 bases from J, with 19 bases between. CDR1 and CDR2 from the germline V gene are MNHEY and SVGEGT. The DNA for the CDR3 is TGTGCCAGCAGGGAAGGGGACCGGATTGGCGAAAAACTGTTTTTT. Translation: CASREGDRIGEKLFF.

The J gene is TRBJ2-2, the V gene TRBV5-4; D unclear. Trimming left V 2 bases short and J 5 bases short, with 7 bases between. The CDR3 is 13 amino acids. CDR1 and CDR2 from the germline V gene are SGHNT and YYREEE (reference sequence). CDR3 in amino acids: CASSLLVTGELFF. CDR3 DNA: TGTGCCAGCAGCTTACTTGTTACCGGGGAGCTGTTTTTT. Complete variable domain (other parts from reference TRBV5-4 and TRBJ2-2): ETGVTQSPTHLIKTRGQQVTLRCSSQSGHNTVSWYQQALGQGPQFIFQYYREEENGRGNFPPRFSGLQFPNYSSELNVNALELDDSALYLCASSLLVTGELFFGEGSRLTVL.

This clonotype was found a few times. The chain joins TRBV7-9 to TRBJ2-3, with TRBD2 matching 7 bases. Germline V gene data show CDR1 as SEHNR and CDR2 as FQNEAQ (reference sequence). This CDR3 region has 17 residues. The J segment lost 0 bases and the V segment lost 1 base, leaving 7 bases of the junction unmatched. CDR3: CASSLGAGDPSTDTQYF. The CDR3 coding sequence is TGTGCCAGCAGCTTAGGGGCGGGGGACCCCAGCACAGATACGCAGTATTTT.

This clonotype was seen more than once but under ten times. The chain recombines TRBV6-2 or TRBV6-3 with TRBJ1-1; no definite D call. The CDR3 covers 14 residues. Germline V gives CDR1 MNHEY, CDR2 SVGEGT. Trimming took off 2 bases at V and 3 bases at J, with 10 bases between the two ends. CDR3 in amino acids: CASSYERGDTEAFF. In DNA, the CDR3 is TGTGCCAGCAGTTACGAACGAGGCGACACTGAAGCTTTCTTT.

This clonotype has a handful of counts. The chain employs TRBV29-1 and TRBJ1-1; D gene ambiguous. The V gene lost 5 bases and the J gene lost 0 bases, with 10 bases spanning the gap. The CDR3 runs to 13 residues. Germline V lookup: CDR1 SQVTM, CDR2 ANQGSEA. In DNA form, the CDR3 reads TGCAGCGTTTCCCCCAGGATGAACACTGAAGCTTTCTTT. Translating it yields CSVSPRMNTEAFF. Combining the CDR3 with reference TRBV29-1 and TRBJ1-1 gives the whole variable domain SAVISQKPSRDICQRGTSLTIQCQVDSQVTMMFWYRQQPGQSLTLIATANQGSEATYESGFVIDKFPISRPNLTFSTLTVSNMSPEDSSIYLCSVSPRMNTEAFFGQGTRLTVV.

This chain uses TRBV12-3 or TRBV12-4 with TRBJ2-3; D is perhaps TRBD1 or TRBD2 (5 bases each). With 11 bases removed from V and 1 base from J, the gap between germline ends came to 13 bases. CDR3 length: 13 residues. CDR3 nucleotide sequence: TGTGCCTCCCAAATGGGGGGCACAGATACGCAGTATTTT. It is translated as CASQMGGTDTQYF.

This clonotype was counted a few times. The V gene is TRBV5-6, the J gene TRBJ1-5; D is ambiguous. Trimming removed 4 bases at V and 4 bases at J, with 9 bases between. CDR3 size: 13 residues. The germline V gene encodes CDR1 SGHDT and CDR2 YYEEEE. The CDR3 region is CASSAQLNQPQHF. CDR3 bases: TGTGCCAGCAGCGCTCAGTTGAATCAGCCCCAGCATTTT.

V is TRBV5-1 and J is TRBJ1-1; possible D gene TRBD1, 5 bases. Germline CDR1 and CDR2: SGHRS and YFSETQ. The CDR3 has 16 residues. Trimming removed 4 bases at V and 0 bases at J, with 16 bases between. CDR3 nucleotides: TGCGCCAGCAGCGCTATGACAGACTCCATGAACACTGAAGCTTTCTTT. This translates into CASSAMTDSMNTEAFF.

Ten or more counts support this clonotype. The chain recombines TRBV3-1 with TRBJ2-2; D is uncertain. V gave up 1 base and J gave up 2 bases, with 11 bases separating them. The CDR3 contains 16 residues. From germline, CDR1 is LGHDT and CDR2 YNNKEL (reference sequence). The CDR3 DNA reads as TGTGCCAGCAGCCAAGGGGGAAGGCAAAACACCGGGGAGCTGTTTTTT. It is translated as CASSQGGRQNTGELFF.

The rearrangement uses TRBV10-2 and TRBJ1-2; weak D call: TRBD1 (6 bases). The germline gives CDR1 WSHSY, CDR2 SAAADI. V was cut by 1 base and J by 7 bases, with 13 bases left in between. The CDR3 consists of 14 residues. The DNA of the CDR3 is TGCGCCAGCAGTGAGTTGATACAGGGTGGTGGCTACACCTTC. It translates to CASSELIQGGGYTF.

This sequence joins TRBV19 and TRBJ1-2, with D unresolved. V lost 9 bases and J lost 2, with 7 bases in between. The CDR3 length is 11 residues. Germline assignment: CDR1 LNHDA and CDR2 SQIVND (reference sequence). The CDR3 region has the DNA TGTGCCAGCGGAGAAAACTATGGCTACACCTTC. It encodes CASGENYGYTF.

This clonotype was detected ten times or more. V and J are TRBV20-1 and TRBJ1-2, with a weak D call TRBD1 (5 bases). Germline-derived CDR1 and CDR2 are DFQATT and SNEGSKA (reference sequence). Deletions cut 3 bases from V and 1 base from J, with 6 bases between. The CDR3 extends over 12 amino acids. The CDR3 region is CSARDNNYGYTF. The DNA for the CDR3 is TGCAGTGCTAGGGACAATAACTATGGCTACACCTTC.

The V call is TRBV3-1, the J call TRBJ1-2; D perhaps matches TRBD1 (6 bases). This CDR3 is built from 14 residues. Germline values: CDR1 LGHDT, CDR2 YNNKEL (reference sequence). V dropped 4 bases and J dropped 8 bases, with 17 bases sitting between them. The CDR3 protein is CASSPPAGAGGYTF. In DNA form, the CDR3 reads TGTGCCAGCAGCCCCCCGGCAGGGGCAGGAGGCTACACCTTC.

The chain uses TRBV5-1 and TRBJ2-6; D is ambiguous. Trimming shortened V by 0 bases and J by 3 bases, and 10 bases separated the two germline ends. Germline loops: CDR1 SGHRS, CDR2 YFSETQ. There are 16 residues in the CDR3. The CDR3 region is CASSLAWPRGANVLTF. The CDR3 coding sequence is TGCGCCAGCAGCTTGGCCTGGCCCCGTGGGGCCAACGTCCTGACTTTC. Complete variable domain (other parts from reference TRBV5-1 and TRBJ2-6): KAGVTQTPRYLIKTRGQQVTLSCSPISGHRSVSWYQQTPGQGLQFLFEYFSETQRNKGNFPGRFSGRQFSNSRSEMNVSTLELGDSALYLCASSLAWPRGANVLTFGAGSRLTVL.

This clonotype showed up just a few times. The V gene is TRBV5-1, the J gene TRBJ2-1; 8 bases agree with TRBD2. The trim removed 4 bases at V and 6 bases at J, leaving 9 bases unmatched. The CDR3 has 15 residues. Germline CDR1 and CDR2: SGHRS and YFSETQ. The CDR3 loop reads CASSHDWAGGNEQFF. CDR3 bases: TGCGCCAGCAGCCACGACTGGGCGGGGGGCAATGAGCAGTTCTTC.

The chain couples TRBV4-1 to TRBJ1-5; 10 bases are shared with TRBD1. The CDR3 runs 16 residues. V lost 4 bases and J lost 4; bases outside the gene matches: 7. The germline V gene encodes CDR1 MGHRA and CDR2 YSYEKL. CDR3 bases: TGCGCCAGCAGCCCGAGGGGACAGGGGATTAATCAGCCCCAGCATTTT. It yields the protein CASSPRGQGINQPQHF.

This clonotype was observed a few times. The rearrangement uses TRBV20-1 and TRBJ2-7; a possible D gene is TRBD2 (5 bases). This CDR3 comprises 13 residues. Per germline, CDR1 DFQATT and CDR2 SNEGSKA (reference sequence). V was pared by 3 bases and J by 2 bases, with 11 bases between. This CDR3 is CSASRTGTYEQYF. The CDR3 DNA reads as TGCAGTGCTAGTCGGACGGGGACCTACGAGCAGTACTTC.

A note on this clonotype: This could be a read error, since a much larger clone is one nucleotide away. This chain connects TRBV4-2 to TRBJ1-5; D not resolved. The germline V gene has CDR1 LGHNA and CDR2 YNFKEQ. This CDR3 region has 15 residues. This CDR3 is CASSQDGQFNQHQHF. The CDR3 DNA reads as TGTGCCAGCAGCCAAGATGGGCAGTTCAATCAGCACCAGCATTTT.

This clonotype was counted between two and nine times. The CDR3 region has the DNA TGTGCCAGCAGCTTATTTGAGGGGCCAGGGTCATATGGCTACACCTTC. The encoded protein is CASSLFEGPGSYGYTF. The genes are TRBV7-9 and TRBJ1-2, with D possibly matching TRBD1 (5 bases). The germline V gene encodes CDR1 SEHNR and CDR2 FQNEAQ (reference sequence). V shed 2 bases and J shed 5 bases, with 18 bases lying between them. The CDR3 is made up of 16 amino acids. Drawing the rest from reference TRBV7-9 and TRBJ1-2, the complete variable domain is DTGVSQNPRHKITKRGQNVTFRCDPISEHNRLYWYRQTLGQGPEFLTYFQNEAQLEKSRLLSDRFSAERPKGSFSTLEIQRTEQGDSAMYLCASSLFEGPGSYGYTFGSGTRLTVV.

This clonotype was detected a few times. In DNA, the CDR3 is TGTGCCAGCAGCAAACGCAACGAAGAAGCTTTCTTT. Residues: CASSKRNEEAFF. The chain uses TRBV6-5 and TRBJ1-1; D is uncertain. The V gene lost 6 bases and the J gene lost 8 bases, with 13 bases spanning the gap. CDR1 and CDR2 from the germline V gene are MNHEY and SVGAGI. CDR3 length: 12 amino acids.